This TCR beta chain comes out of a study of cytomegalovirus exposure and HLA in healthy donors. Trimming removed 6 bases at V and 2 bases at J, with 10 bases between. The CDR3 has 13 residues. Germline CDR1 is KGHSH and CDR2 is LQKENI. The protocol was immunoSEQ multiplex PCR, while the TCRdb copy is restricted to in-frame clones and leaves out a portion. The sample has more than 250,000 clones; 80% to 90% are singletons. The chain links TRBV18 to TRBJ1-2; TRBD1 might be the D (5 bases). The sequenced sample consisted of PBMCs. This TCR was recovered from a woman younger than 35 in good health and CMV-seronegative. The chain's CDR3 is CASSPGGNYGYTF. CDR3 bases: TGTGCCAGCTCCCCGGGGGGGAACTATGGCTACACCTTC. Together with reference TRBV18 and TRBJ1-2, the CDR3 gives the full variable domain: NAGVMQNPRHLVRRRGQEARLRCSPMKGHSHVYWYRQLPEEGLKFMVYLQKENIIDESGMPKERFSAEFPKEGPSILRIQQVVRGDSAAYFCASSPGGNYGYTFGSGTRLTVV.